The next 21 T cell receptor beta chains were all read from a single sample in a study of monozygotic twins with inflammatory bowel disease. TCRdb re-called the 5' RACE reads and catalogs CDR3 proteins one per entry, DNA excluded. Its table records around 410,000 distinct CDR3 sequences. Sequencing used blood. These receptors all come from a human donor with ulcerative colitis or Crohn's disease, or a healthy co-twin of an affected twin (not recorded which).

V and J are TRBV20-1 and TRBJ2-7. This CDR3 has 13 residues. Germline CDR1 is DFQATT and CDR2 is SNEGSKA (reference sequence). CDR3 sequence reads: CSARDRDGYEQYF.

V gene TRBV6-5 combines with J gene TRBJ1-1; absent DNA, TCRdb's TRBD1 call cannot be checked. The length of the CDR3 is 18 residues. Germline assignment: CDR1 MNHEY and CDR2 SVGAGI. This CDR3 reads CASSSRGGGDRVVYEAFF.

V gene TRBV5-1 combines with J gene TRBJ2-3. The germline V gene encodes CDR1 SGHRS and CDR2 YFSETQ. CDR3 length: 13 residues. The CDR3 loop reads CASRGLGTDTQYF.

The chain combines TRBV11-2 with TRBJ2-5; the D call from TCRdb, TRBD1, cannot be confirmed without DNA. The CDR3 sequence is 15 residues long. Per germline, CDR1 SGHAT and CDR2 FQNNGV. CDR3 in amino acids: CASSFWRGHFETQYF.

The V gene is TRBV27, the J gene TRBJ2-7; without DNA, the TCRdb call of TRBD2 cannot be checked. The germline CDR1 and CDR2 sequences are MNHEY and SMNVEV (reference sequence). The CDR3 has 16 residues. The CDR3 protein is CASSPVAGSGSYEQYF.

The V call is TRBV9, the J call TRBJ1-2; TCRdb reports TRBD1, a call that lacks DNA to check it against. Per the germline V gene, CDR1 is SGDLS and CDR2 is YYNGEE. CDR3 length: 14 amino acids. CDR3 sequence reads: CASSELATALGYTF.

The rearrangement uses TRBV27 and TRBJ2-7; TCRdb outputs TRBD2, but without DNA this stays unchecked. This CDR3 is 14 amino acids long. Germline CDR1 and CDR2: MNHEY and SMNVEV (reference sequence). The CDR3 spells CASSMTSGIGEQYF.

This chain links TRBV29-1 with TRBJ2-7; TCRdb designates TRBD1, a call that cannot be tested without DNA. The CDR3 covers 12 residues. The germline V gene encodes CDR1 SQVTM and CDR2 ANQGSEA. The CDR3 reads CSVRAVSYEQYF.

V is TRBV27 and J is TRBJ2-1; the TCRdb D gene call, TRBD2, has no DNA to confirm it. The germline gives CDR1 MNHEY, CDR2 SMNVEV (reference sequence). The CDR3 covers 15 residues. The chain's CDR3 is CASSSGTSGSGEQFF.

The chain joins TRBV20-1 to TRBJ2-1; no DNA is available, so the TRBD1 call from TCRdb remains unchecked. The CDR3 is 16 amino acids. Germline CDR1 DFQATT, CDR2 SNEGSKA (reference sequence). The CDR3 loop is CSAEGGGSLSYNEQFF.

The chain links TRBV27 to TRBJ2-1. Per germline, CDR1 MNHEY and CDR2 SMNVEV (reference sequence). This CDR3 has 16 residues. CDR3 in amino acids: CASSTKLLDLHNEQFF.

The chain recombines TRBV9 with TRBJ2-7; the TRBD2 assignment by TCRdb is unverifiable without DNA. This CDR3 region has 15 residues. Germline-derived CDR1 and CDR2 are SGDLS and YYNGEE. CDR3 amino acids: CASTRGLAGSYEQYF.

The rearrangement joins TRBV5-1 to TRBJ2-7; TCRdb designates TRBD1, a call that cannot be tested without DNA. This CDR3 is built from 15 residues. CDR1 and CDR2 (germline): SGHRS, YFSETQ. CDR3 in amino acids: CASSLVGTGAVEQYF.

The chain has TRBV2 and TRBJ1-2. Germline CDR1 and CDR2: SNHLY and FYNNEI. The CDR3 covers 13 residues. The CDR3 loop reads CASSERQNYGYTF.

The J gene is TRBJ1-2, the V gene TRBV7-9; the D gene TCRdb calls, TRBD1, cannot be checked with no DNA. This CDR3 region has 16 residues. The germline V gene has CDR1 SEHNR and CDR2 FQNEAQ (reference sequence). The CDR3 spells CASTRAGTESNYGYTF.

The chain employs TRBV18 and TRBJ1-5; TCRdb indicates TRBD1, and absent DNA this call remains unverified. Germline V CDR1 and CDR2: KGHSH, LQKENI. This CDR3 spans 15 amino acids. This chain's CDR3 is CASSRGQNSNQPQHF.

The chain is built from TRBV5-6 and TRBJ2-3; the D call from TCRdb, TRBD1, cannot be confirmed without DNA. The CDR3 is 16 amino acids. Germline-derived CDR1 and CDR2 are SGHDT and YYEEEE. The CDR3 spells CASTSAGSRSTDTQYF.

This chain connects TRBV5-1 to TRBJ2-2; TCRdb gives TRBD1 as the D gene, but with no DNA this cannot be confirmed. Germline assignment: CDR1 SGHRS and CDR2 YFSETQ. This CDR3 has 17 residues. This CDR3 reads CASSTGMDRGLSGELFF. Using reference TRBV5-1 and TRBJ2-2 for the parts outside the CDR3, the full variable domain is KAGVTQTPRYLIKTRGQQVTLSCSPISGHRSVSWYQQTPGQGLQFLFEYFSETQRNKGNFPGRFSGRQFSNSRSEMNVSTLELGDSALYLCASSTGMDRGLSGELFFGEGSRLTVL.

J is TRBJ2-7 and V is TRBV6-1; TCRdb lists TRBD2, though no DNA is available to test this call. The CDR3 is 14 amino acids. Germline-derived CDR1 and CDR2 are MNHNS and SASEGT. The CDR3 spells CASAKGRDSYEQYF.

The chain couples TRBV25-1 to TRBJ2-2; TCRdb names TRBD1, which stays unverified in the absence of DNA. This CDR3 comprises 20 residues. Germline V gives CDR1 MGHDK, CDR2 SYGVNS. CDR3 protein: CASSEWIGGGANVNTGELFF.

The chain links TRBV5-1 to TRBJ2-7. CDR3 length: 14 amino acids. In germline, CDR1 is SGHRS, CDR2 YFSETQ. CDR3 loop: CASSFDRAAYEQYF.